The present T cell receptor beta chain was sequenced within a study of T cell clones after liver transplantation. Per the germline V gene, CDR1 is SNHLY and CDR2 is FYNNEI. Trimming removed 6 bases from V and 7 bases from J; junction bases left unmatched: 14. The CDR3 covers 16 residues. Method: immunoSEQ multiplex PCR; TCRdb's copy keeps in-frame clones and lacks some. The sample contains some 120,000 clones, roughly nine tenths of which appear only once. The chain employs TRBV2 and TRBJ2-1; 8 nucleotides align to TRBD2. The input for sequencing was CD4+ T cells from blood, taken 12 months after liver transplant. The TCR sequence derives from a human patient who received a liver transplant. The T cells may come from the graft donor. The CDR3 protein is CASSPPLGAGANEQFF. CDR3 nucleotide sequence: TGTGCCAGCAGCCCCCCCTTAGGAGCGGGAGCAAATGAGCAGTTCTTC. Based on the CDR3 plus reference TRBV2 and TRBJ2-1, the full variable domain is EPEVTQTPSHQVTQMGQEVILRCVPISNHLYFYWYRQILGQKVEFLVSFYNNEISEKSEIFDDQFSVERPDGSNFTLKIRSTKLEDSAMYFCASSPPLGAGANEQFFGPGTRLTVL.